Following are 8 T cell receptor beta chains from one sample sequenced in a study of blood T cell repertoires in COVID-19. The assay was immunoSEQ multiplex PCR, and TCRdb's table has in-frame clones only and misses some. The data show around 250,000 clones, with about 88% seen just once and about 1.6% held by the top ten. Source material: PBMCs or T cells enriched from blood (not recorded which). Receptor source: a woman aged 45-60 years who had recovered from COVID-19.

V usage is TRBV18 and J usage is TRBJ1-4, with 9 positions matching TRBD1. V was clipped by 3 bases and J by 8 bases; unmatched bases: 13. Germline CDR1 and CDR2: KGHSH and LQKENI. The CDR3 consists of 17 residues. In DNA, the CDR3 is TGTGCCAGCTCACCCGTCCCGGGACAGGGAATAAGGGAAAAACTGTTTTTT. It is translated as CASSPVPGQGIREKLFF.

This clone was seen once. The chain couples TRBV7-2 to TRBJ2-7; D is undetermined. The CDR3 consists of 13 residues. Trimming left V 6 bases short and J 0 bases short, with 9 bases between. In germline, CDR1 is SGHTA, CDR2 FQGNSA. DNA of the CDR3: TGTGCCAGCAGTCCTAGGAGCTCCTACGAGCAGTACTTC. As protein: CASSPRSSYEQYF.

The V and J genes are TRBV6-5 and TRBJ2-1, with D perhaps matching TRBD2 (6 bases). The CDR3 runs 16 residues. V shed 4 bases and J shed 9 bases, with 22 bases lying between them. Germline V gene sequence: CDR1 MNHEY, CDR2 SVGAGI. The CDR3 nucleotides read TGTGCCAGCAGTTCCATTAGCGGTGCGCAGGGAGTTGAGCAGTTCTTC. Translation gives CASSSISGAQGVEQFF.

In DNA, the CDR3 is TGCGCCAGCAGCGCGGTAGGGACAGGGGGAAATGAGCAGTACTTC. Its translation: CASSAVGTGGNEQYF. The genes are TRBV5-1 and TRBJ2-7; TRBD1 agrees at 11 bases. V shed 4 bases, J shed 7 bases, and the junction held 10 bases outside the gene matches. The CDR3 sequence is 15 residues long. Per germline, CDR1 SGHRS and CDR2 YFSETQ. Full variable domain (remainder filled in from reference TRBV5-1 and TRBJ2-7): KAGVTQTPRYLIKTRGQQVTLSCSPISGHRSVSWYQQTPGQGLQFLFEYFSETQRNKGNFPGRFSGRQFSNSRSEMNVSTLELGDSALYLCASSAVGTGGNEQYFGPGTRLTVT.

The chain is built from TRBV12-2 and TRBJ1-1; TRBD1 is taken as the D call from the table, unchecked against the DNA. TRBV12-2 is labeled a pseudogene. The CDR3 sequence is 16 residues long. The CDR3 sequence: CASRPQMGTGGSEAFF. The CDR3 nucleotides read TGTGCAAGTCGCCCCCAAATGGGGACAGGGGGCTCTGAAGCTTTCTTT.

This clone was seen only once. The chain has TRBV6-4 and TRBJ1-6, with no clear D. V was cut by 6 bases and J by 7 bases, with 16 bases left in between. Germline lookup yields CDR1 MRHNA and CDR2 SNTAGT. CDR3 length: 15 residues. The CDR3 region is CASRVTHQINSPLHF. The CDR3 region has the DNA TGTGCCAGCAGAGTGACACACCAGATAAATTCACCCCTCCACTTT.

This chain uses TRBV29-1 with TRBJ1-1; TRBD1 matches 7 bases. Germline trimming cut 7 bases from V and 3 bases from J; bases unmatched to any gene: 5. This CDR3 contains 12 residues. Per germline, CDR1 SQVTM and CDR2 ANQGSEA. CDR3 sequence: CSGDRADTEAFF. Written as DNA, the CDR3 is TGCAGCGGTGACAGGGCAGACACTGAAGCTTTCTTT.

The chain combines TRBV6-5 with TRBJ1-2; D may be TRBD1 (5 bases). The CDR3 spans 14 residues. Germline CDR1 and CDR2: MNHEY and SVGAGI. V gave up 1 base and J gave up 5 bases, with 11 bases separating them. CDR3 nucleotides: TGTGCCAGCAGTTACTTAGCAGGACAATATGGCTACACCTTC. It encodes CASSYLAGQYGYTF.